These 5 T cell receptor beta chains originate from one sample sequenced in a study of human T cells and chemical hapten exposure. TCRdb itself ran the RACE reads through MiXCR, one entry per CDR3 protein. The top ten clones hold over 2% of a sample with some 380,000 distinct CDR3 sequences, approximately 5.1% of them seen once. Time point: patch test 1, 2 weeks after DPC sensitization. Treatment denoted: therapeutic diphenylcyclopropenone sensitization with weekly scalp DPC. Source: whole blood, taken in connection with sensitization to the hapten diphenylcyclopropenone (DPC). The receptors stem from a woman aged 45-65 years with alopecia areata. Some clones in this sample may be carry-over from other donors' samples.

Remarks on this clonotype: Just one base apart from a much larger clone, this may be a read error. The V and J genes are TRBV14 and TRBJ2-2, with TRBD1 as a possible D gene (6 bases). The V end was cut by 5 bases, the J end by 4 bases, with 17 bases between. The germline V gene encodes CDR1 SGHDN and CDR2 FVKESK. The CDR3 contains 16 residues. The CDR3 bases are TGTGCCAGCAGCGCTAGGGGGAAACCCCGCACCGGGGAGCTGTTTTTT. Amino acids: CASSARGKPRTGELFF.

This chain uses TRBV12-3 or TRBV12-4 with TRBJ2-1; 9 bases fit TRBD2. Losses at the gene ends were 11 bases for V and 4 bases for J; bases not matched to a gene: 9. The CDR3 consists of 14 residues. The CDR3 reads CALNAGGQYNEQFF. As DNA, the CDR3 is TGTGCCCTTAACGCGGGAGGGCAGTACAATGAGCAGTTCTTC.

This clonotype turned up a few times. J is TRBJ2-5 and V is TRBV6-2 or TRBV6-3; the D call may be TRBD1 or TRBD2 (5 bases each). This CDR3 spans 13 amino acids. Germline lookup yields CDR1 MNHEY and CDR2 SVGEGT. V lost 8 bases to trimming and J lost 5 bases, with 15 bases between them. The chain's CDR3 is CASEKGRGETQYF. CDR3 sequence (DNA): TGTGCCAGCGAGAAGGGGAGAGGGGAGACCCAGTACTTC.

This clonotype came up many times. The gene calls are TRBV6-5 and TRBJ1-1, with D perhaps matching TRBD1 (6 bases). Trimming took 7 bases from V and 7 from J, leaving 16 bases between them. The germline gives CDR1 MNHEY, CDR2 SVGAGI. This CDR3 contains 13 residues. DNA of the CDR3: TGTGCCAGCACCACCGGGGACACCTTTGAAGCTTTCTTT. Protein product: CASTTGDTFEAFF.

This clonotype was seen repeatedly, ten times or more. The chain has TRBV4-3 and TRBJ1-4; D ambiguous. The CDR3 length is 14 residues. CDR1 is LGHNA and CDR2 is YSLEER in the germline V gene. V gave up 4 bases and J gave up 5 bases, with 11 bases separating them. DNA for the CDR3: TGCGCCAGCAGCCCACACGCTTACAATGAAAAACTGTTTTTT. Protein sequence: CASSPHAYNEKLFF.